This T cell receptor (beta chain) was found in a study of shared clonotypes between healthy human individuals. The study, taken as a whole, reports: The diversity represented, both genetic and in exposure history, was limited by few donors. Across subsets, estimated richness was generally greater for naive than for memory populations.

On this clone itself: What it recognizes is unknown.

The assay was immunoSEQ multiplex PCR, and TCRdb's table has in-frame clones only and misses some. The table shows about 680,000 clones, with 55% to 85% occurring only once. The CDR3 is made up of 16 amino acids. The V and J ends lost 6 bases and 0 bases, in that order; junction bases with no gene match: 7. Germline assignment: CDR1 MGHRA and CDR2 YSYEKL. The V and J genes are TRBV4-1 and TRBJ2-1; the match to TRBD2 covers 8 bases. This sequence originates from a woman younger than 45 in good health. The sequenced material came from memory CD4+ T cells sorted from blood. Subset defined: CD45RA-negative fraction. The CDR3 nucleotides are TGCGCCAGCAGGATTGAGCGGGGGAGCTCCTACAATGAGCAGTTCTTC. As protein: CASRIERGSSYNEQFF.